The 14 T cell receptor beta chains below come from one sample, sequenced in a study of cytomegalovirus exposure and HLA in healthy donors. Use of 60 Vbeta and 13 Jbeta primers characterized the PCR. The assay was immunoSEQ multiplex PCR, and TCRdb's table has in-frame clones only and misses some. The table shows 80,000 or so clones, with roughly 80% occurring only once. The sample taken for sequencing was PBMCs. These receptors all come from a man aged 40-49 years in good health and CMV-seronegative.

J is TRBJ2-2 and V is TRBV18, with a possible D match to TRBD1 (5 bases). V dropped 3 bases and J dropped 7 bases, with 15 bases sitting between them. The CDR3 contains 15 residues. The germline CDR1 and CDR2 sequences are KGHSH and LQKENI. This CDR3 is CASSPRQGIGGELFF. The CDR3 coding sequence is TGTGCCAGCTCACCGCGGCAGGGAATTGGCGGGGAGCTGTTTTTT. Full variable domain (remainder filled in from reference TRBV18 and TRBJ2-2): NAGVMQNPRHLVRRRGQEARLRCSPMKGHSHVYWYRQLPEEGLKFMVYLQKENIIDESGMPKERFSAEFPKEGPSILRIQQVVRGDSAAYFCASSPRQGIGGELFFGEGSRLTVL.

The chain is built from TRBV5-3 and TRBJ2-3, with unresolved D. TRBV5-3 falls under the ORF class, with uncertain function. V gave up 3 bases and J gave up 2 bases, with 4 bases separating them. This CDR3 comprises 12 residues. The CDR3 region has the DNA TGTGCCAGAAGCTCAGACACAGATACGCAGTATTTT. Translated: CARSSDTDTQYF.

The rearrangement uses TRBV7-2 and TRBJ2-1; 11 nucleotides line up with TRBD2. The CDR3 covers 16 residues. The ends lost 2 bases at V and 8 bases at J; junction bases unmatched: 8. Germline V CDR1 and CDR2: SGHTA, FQGNSA. This CDR3 is CASSLIAGGPGHEQFF. In DNA, the CDR3 is TGTGCCAGCAGCTTAATAGCGGGAGGGCCGGGACATGAGCAGTTCTTC.

The chain employs TRBV11-1 and TRBJ2-1; 9 nucleotides match TRBD1. After removal of 1 base from V and 7 bases from J, the junction contained 11 bases not matched to a gene. Germline V gene lookup returns CDR1 SGHAT and CDR2 FQDESV (reference sequence). The CDR3 runs to 17 residues. CDR3 loop: CASSLGPGQGRGNEQFF. The DNA of the CDR3 is TGTGCCAGCAGCTTAGGACCGGGACAGGGCAGAGGAAATGAGCAGTTCTTC.

V is TRBV7-2 and J is TRBJ1-4, with 9 nucleotides matching TRBD1. The CDR3 extends over 15 amino acids. Germline CDR1 reads SGHTA; CDR2 reads FQGNSA. Trimming removed 4 bases from V and 8 bases from J; junction bases left unmatched: 8. The CDR3 DNA follows: TGTGCCAGCAGCTATCGACAGGGGGGTTTAGAAAAACTGTTTTTT. It yields the protein CASSYRQGGLEKLFF.

As to this clone: The CDR3 does not close with the conserved phenylalanine or tryptophan, likely indicating a read error. The V call is TRBV30, the J call TRBJ2-7; 7 bases are a match to TRBD1. The V segment lost 2 bases and the J segment 4 bases; nucleotides outside the gene matches: 11. Germline CDR1 GTSNPN, CDR2 SVGIG (reference sequence). This CDR3 region has 15 residues. CDR3 loop: CAWSKGARGLYEQYL. Here the CDR3 DNA reads TGTGCCTGGAGTAAGGGGGCCAGGGGGTTGTACGAGCAGTACCTC.

The chain recombines TRBV5-4 with TRBJ2-7; maybe TRBD1 (5 bases). The germline gives CDR1 SGHNT, CDR2 YYREEE (reference sequence). This CDR3 has 15 amino acids. Trimming left V 2 bases short and J 1 base short, with 13 bases between. CDR3 residues: CASSFAQGLSYEQYF. The DNA of the CDR3 is TGTGCCAGCAGCTTCGCCCAGGGATTATCCTACGAGCAGTACTTC.

This clone was observed a few times. The genes are TRBV29-1 and TRBJ2-1; 13 nucleotides agree with TRBD2. The J segment lost 10 bases and the V segment lost 4 bases, leaving 7 bases of the junction unmatched. Germline values: CDR1 SQVTM, CDR2 ANQGSEA. This CDR3 has 14 residues. The CDR3 loop reads CSVGTSGSSWEQFF. The DNA of the CDR3 is TGCAGCGTTGGGACTAGCGGGAGTTCGTGGGAGCAGTTCTTC.

The rearrangement uses TRBV30 and TRBJ2-3; D is perhaps TRBD2 (6 bases). V was trimmed by 3 bases and J by 2 bases, leaving 18 bases between them. CDR3 length equals 16 residues. Looked up from germline, CDR1 is GTSNPN and CDR2 is SVGIG (reference sequence). CDR3: CAWSKEGLRLTDTQYF. Written as DNA, the CDR3 is TGTGCCTGGAGCAAGGAGGGACTTAGGCTCACAGATACGCAGTATTTT.

This clone has a single count. The CDR3 coding sequence is TGTGCCAGCTCACCAGGAGAGGGGGCGCGGTACACTGAAGCTTTCTTT. It encodes CASSPGEGARYTEAFF. The genes are TRBV18 and TRBJ1-1; 7 bases match TRBD1. The CDR3 consists of 16 residues. Looked up from germline, CDR1 is KGHSH and CDR2 is LQKENI. Trimming took 2 bases from V and 3 from J; bases not matched to a gene: 9.

The chain has TRBV5-3 and TRBJ2-7, with D perhaps matching TRBD2 (6 bases). TRBV5-3 is an ORF; its function is uncertain. V dropped 9 bases and J dropped 2 bases, with 18 bases sitting between them. This CDR3 region has 14 residues. The CDR3 here is CATPGLSSPYEQYF. The CDR3 DNA sequence: TGTGCCACCCCGGGACTGTCGAGCCCCTACGAGCAGTACTTC.

This rearrangement joins TRBV15 to TRBJ2-5, with a tentative D call TRBD2 (6 bases). With 5 bases removed from V and 5 bases from J, the gap between germline ends came to 18 bases. Germline V lookup: CDR1 LNHNV, CDR2 YYDKDF (reference sequence). The CDR3 runs 15 residues. The CDR3 DNA reads TGTGCCACCAGCCCCCTCGCGGCGGGGCGCGAGACCCAGTACTTC. Its translation is CATSPLAAGRETQYF. The full variable domain, completed using reference TRBV15 and TRBJ2-5, is DAMVIQNPRYQVTQFGKPVTLSCSQTLNHNVMYWYQQKSSQAPKLLFHYYDKDFNNEADTPDNFQSRRPNTSFCFLDIRSPGLGDTAMYLCATSPLAAGRETQYFGPGTRLLVL.

The V gene is TRBV13, the J gene TRBJ1-1; D is unresolved. The germline V and J ends were trimmed by 0 bases and 4 bases, with 6 bases remaining between them. CDR3 length equals 13 residues. Germline V CDR1 and CDR2: PRHDT, FYEKMQ (reference sequence). CDR3: CASSLGASTEAFF. DNA for the CDR3: TGTGCCAGCAGCTTAGGTGCGAGCACTGAAGCTTTCTTT.

The chain joins TRBV28 to TRBJ2-5, with 7 bases lining up with TRBD2. Per germline, CDR1 MDHEN and CDR2 SYDVKM. The CDR3 sequence is 16 residues long. The V and J ends lost 2 bases and 4 bases, in that order; junction bases with no gene match: 10. This CDR3 is CASSLPSGLIGETQYF. For the CDR3, the DNA is TGTGCCAGCAGTTTACCTAGCGGTCTGATTGGAGAGACCCAGTACTTC. Variable domain in full (rest from reference TRBV28 and TRBJ2-5): DVKVTQSSRYLVKRTGEKVFLECVQDMDHENMFWYRQDPGLGLRLIYFSYDVKMKEKGDIPEGYSVSREKKERFSLILESASTNQTSMYLCASSLPSGLIGETQYFGPGTRLLVL.